The clone carrying this T cell receptor beta chain was found a few times. The second PCR ran 7 to 11 cycles with a sample-barcoded 5' primer and J-beta primers. MiXCR, applied by TCRdb to the 5' RACE reads, yields one record per CDR3 protein. Among around 1,900,000 distinct CDR3 sequences listed, about two fifths were seen once. This CDR3 region has 13 residues. V was clipped by 3 bases and J by 1 base, with 9 bases between them. Germline CDR1 and CDR2: DFQATT and SNEGSKA (reference sequence). This record belongs to a study of blood T cells in healthy people across ages. The TCR originated in a human donor in good health. The chain is built from TRBV20-1 and TRBJ2-5; D perhaps matches TRBD1 (5 bases). Sequencing used blood. The CDR3 DNA reads as TGCAGTGCTAGTCGACAGTCCCAAGAGACCCAGTACTTC. It specifies CSASRQSQETQYF.